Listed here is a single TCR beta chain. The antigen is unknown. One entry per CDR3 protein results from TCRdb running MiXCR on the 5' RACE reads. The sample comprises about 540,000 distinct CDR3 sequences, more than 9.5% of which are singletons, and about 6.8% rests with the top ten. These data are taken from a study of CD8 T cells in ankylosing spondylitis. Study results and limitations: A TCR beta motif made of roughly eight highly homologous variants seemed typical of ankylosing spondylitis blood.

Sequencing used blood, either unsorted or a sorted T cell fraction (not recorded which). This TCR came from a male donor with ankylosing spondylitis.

The CDR3, as DNA: TGTGCCAGCAGTACGACCCCTACAAACGGCTACACCTTC. Its protein product is CASSTTPTNGYTF. The genes are TRBV6-6 and TRBJ1-2, with unresolved D. Germline loops: CDR1 MNHNY, CDR2 SVGAGI (reference sequence). The ends were cut back, 5 bases at V and 8 bases at J, with 15 bases in the middle. This CDR3 is 13 amino acids long.